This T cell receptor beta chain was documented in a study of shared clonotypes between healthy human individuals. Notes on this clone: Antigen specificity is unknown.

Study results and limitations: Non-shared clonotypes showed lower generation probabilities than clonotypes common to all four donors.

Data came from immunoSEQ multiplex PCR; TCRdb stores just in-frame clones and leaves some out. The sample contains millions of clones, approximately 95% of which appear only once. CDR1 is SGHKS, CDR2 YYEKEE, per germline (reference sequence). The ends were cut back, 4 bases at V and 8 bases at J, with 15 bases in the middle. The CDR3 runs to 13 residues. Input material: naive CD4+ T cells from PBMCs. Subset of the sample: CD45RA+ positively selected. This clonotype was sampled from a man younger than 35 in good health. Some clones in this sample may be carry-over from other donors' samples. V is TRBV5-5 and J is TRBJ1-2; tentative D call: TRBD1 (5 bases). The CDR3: CASSQTDIAGYTF. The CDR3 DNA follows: TGTGCCAGCAGCCAGACAGACATTGCGGGCTACACCTTC.